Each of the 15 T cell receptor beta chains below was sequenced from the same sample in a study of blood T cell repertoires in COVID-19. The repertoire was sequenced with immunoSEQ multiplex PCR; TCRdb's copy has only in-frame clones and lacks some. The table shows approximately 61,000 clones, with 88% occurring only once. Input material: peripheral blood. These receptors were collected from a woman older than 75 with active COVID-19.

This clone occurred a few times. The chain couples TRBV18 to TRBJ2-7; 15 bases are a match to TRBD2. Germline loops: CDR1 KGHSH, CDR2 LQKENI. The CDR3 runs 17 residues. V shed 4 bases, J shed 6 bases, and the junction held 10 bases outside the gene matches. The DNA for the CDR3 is TGTGCCAGCTCACTGAACACCGGACTAGCGGGGGGGCCCGAGCAGTACTTC. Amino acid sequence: CASSLNTGLAGGPEQYF.

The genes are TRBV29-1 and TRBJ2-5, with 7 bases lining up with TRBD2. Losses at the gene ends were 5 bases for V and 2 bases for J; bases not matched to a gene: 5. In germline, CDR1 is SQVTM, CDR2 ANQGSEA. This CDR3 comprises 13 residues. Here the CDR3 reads CSVTRTSQETQYF. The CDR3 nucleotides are TGCAGCGTTACTCGGACTAGTCAAGAGACCCAGTACTTC.

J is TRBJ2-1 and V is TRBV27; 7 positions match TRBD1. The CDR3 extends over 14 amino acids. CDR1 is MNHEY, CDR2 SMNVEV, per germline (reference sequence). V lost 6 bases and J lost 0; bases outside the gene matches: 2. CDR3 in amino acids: CASRGQSSYNEQFF. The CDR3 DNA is TGTGCCAGCAGGGGACAGAGCTCCTACAATGAGCAGTTCTTC.

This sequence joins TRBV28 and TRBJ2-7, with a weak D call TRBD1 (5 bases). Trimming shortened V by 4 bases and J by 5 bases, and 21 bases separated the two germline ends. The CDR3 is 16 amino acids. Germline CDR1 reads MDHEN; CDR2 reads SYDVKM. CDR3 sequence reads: CASSSLGAVIRNEQYF. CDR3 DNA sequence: TGTGCCAGCAGTTCCCTAGGGGCAGTAATAAGGAACGAGCAGTACTTC.

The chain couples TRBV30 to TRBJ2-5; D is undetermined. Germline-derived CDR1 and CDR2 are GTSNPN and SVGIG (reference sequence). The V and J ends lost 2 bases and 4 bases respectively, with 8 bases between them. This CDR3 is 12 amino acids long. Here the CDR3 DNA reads TGTGCCTGGAGTTTCTACCGAGAGACCCAGTACTTC. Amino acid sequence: CAWSFYRETQYF.

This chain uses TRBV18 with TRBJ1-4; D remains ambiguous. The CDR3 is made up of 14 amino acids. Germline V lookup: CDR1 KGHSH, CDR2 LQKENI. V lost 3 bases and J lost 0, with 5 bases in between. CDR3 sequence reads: CASSPSSTNEKLFF. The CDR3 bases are TGTGCCAGCTCACCCTCCTCAACTAATGAAAAACTGTTTTTT.

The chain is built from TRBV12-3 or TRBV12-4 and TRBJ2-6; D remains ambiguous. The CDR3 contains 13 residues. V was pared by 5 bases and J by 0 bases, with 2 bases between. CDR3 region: CASSLSGANVLTF. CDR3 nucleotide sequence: TGTGCCAGCAGTCTCTCTGGGGCCAACGTCCTGACTTTC.

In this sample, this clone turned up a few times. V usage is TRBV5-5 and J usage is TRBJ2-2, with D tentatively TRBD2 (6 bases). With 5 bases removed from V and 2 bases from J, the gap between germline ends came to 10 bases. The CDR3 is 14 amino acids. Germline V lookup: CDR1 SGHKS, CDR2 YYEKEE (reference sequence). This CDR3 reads CASRRDFNTGELFF. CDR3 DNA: TGTGCCAGCAGACGGGACTTCAACACCGGGGAGCTGTTTTTT.

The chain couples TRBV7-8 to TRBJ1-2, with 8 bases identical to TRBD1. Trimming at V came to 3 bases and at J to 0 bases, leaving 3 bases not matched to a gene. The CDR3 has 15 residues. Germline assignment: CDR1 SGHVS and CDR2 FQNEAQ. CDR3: CASSFDRGPNYGYTF. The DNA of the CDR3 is TGTGCCAGCAGCTTTGACAGGGGTCCTAACTATGGCTACACCTTC.

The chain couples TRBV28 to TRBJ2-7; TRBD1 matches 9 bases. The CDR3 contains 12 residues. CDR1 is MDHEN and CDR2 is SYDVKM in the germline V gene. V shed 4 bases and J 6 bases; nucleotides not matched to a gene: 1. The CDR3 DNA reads TGTGCCAGCAGTTGGGGACAGGGCGAGCAGTACTTC. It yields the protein CASSWGQGEQYF.

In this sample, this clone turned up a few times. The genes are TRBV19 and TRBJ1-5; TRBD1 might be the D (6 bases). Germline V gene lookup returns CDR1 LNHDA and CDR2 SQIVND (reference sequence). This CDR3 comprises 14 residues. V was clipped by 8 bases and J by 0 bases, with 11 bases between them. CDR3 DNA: TGTGCCAGTTCGTACAGGGCTAGCAATCAGCCCCAGCATTTT. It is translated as CASSYRASNQPQHF.

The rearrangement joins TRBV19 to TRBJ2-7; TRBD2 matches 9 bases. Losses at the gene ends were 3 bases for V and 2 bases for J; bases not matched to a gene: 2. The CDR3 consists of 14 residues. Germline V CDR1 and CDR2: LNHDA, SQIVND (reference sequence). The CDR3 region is CASSIAGGPYEQYF. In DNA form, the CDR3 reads TGTGCCAGTAGTATCGCGGGGGGGCCCTACGAGCAGTACTTC.

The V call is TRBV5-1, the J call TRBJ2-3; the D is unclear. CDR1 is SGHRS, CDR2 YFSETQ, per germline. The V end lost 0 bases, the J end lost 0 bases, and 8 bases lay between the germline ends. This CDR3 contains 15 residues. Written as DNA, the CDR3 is TGCGCCAGCAGCTTGGCCTCTACTAGCACAGATACGCAGTATTTT. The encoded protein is CASSLASTSTDTQYF.

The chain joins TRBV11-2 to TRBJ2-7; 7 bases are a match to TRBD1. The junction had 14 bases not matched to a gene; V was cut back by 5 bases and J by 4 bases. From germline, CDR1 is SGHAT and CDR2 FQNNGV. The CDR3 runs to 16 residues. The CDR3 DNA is TGTGCCAGCAGCCCCCAGTCGTGGGCAGGGGGATACGAGCAGTACTTC. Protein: CASSPQSWAGGYEQYF.

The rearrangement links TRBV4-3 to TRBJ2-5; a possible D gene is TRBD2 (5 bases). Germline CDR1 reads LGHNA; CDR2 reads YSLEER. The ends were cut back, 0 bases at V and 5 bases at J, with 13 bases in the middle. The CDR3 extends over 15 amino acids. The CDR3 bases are TGCGCCAGCAGCCAAGAGATGGGGAGAGGGGAGACCCAGTACTTC. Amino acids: CASSQEMGRGETQYF.